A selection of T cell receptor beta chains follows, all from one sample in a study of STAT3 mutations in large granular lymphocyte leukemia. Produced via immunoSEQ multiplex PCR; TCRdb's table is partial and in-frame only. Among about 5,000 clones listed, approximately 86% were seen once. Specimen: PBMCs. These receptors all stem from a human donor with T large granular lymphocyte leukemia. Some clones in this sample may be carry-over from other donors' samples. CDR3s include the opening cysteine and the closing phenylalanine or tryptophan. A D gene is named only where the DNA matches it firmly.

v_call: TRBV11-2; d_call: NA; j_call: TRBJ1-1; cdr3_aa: CASSYRVGYGEAFF
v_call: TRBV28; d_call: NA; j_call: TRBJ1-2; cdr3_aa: CASSLRDSRTNYGYTF
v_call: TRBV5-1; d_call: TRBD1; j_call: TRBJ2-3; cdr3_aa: CASSFGQGAGVDTQYF
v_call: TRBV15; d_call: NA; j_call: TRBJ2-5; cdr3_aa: CATSWSLQETQYF
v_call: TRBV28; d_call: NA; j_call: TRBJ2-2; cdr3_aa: CASSYLTVVGGGTGELFF
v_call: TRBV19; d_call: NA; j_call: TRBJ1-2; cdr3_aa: CASSRGYGYTF
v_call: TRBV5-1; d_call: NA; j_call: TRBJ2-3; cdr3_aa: CASSLGTASTDTQYF
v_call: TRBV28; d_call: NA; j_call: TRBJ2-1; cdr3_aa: CASRYGPNEQFF
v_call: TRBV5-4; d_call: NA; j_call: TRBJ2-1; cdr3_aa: CASSQHYNEQFF
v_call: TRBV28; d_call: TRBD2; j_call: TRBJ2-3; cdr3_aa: CASRSGSMTDTQYF
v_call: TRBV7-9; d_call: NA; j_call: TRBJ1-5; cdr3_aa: CASSGGRVGQPQHF
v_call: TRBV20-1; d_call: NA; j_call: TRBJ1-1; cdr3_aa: CSARIYEAFF
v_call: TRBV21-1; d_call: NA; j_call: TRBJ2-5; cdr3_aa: CASSKPWDSEETQYF
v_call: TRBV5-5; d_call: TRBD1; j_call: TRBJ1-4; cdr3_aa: CASGTGDNNEKLFF
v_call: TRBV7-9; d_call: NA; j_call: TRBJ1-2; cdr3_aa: CASILEGNYGYTF
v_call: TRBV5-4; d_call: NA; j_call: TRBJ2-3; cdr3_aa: CASRGGGTDTQYF
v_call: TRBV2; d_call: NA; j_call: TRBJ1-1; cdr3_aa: CASSPWGTGPEAFF
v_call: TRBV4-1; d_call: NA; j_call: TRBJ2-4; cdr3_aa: CASSQGVASAKNIQYF
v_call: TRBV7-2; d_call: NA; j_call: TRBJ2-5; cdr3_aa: CASSRITVQETQYF
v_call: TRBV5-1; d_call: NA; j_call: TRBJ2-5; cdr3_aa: CASFAAGLAKETQYF
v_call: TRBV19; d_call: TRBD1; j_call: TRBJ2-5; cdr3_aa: CASSREDRAETQYF
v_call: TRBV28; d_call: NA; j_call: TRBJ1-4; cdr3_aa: CASSFGPGRNEKLFF
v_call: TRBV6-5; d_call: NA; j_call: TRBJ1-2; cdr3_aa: CASSLYGGGGYTF
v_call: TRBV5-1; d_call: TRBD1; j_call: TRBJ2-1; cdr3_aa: CASSFIRTGTANEQFF
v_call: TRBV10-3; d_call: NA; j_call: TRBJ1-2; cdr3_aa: CAISVSETANYGYTF
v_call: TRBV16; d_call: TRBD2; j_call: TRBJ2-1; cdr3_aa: CASSLGGGSYNEQFF
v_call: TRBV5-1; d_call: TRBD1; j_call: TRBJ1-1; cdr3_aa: CASSYGQGGLNTEAFF
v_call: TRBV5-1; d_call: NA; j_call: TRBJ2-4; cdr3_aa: CASSLVTGTDIQYF
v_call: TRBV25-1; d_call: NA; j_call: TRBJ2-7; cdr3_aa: CASSEGTAYSYEQYF
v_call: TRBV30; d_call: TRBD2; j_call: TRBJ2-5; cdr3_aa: CAWSPSREGLETQYF
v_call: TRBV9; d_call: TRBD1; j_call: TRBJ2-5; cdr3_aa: CASSGYGTGGPETQYF
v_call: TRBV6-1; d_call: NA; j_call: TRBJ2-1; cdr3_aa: CASSRTRISYNEQFF
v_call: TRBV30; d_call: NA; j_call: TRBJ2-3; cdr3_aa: CAWKVAGVAADTQYF
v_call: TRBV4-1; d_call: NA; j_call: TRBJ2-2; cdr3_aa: CASSPPYTGELFF
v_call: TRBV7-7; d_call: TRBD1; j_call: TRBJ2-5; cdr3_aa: CASSPGQGETQYF
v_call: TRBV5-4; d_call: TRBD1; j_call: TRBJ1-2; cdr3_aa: CASSPGTGRGLGYGYTF
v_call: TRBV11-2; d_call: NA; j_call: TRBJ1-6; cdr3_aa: CASSFRDFPLNSPLHF
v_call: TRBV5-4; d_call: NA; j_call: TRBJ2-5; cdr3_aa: CASSDTGIQETQYF
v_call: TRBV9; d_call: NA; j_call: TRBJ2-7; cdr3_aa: CASSPRTADPYEQYF
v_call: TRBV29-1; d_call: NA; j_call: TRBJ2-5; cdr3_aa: CSVARTDRGETQYF
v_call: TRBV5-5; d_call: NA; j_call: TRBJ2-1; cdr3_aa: CASSLVAGPVSSSYNEQFF
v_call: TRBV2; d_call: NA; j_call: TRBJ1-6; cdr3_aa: CASSELGVSPLHF
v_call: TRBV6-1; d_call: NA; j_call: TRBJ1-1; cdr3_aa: CASRGAVMNTEAFF
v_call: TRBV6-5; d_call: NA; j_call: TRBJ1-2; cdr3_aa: CASKPGRDYGYTF
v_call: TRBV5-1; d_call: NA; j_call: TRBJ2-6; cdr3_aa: CASSLATGPFSGANVLTF
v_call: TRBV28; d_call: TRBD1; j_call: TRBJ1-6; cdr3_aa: CASSFVGQGSSPLHF
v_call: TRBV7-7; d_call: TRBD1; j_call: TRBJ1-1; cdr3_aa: CASSLLTGANTEAFF
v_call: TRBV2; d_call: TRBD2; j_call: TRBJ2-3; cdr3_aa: CASSPGIGLAGSTDTQYF
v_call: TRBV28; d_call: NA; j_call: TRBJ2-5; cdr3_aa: CASGFRAEETQYF
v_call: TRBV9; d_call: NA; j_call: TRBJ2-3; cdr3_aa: CASSVGSVHNRGMVQYF